This TCR beta chain was obtained from a study of shared clonotypes between healthy human individuals. Turning to the study itself: There were three CD4 naive, three CD4 memory, two CD8 naive and one CD8 memory plates per donor. Study-wide results and caveats: Blood alone was sampled, and tissue repertoires likely differ.

Assay: immunoSEQ multiplex PCR; the TCRdb copy retains only in-frame clones and omits some. This sample has 2 million to 3 million clones, with more than 85% found just once. A word on this clone: Its antigen is undetermined.

Splitting of CD4+ cells produced CD45RA+ naive and CD45RA-negative memory subsets. This TCR was recovered from a man in his late teens or twenties in good health. Some clones in this sample may be carry-over from other donors' samples. The source material was naive CD4+ T cells from PBMCs. The subset: CD45RA+ positively selected.

CDR3 sequence reads: CSVGGRAVDTQYF. The CDR3, as DNA: TGCAGCGTGGGCGGGAGGGCGGTAGATACGCAGTATTTT. The J gene is TRBJ2-3, the V gene TRBV29-1; 9 bases are shared with TRBD2. The CDR3 covers 13 residues. With 6 bases clipped from V and 5 bases from J, the junction kept 6 bases outside the gene matches. Germline CDR1 SQVTM, CDR2 ANQGSEA.